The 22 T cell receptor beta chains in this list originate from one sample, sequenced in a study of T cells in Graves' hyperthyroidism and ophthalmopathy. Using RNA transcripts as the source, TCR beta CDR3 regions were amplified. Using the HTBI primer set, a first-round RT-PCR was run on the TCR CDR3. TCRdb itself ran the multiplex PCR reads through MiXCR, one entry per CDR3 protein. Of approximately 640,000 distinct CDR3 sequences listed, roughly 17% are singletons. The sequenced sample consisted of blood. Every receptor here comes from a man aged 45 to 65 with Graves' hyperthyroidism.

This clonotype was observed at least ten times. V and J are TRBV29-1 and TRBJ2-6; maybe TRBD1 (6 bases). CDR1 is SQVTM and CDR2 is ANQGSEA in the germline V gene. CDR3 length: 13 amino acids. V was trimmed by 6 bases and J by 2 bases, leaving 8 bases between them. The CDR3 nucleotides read TGCAGCGTCAGACAGGCTGGGGCCAACGTCCTGACTTTC. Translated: CSVRQAGANVLTF.

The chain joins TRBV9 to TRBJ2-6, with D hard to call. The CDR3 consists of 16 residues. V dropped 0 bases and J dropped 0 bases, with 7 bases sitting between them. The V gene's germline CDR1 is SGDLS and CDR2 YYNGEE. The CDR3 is CASSVAPFSGANVLTF. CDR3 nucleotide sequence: TGTGCCAGCAGCGTAGCTCCGTTCTCTGGGGCCAACGTCCTGACTTTC.

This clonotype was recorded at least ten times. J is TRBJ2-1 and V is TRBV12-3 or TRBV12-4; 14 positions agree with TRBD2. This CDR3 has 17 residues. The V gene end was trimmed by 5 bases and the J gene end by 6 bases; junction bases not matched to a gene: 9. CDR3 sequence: CASSPTSGRVNFNEQFF. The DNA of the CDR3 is TGTGCCAGCAGTCCGACTAGCGGGAGGGTTAATTTCAATGAGCAGTTCTTC.

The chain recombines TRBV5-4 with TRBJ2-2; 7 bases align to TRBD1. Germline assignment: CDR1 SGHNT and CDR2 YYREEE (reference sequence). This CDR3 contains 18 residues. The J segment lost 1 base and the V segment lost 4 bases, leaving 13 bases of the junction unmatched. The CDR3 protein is CASSGLRGGLQNTGELFF. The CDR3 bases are TGTGCCAGCAGCGGACTTCGAGGGGGCCTACAGAACACCGGGGAGCTGTTTTTT.

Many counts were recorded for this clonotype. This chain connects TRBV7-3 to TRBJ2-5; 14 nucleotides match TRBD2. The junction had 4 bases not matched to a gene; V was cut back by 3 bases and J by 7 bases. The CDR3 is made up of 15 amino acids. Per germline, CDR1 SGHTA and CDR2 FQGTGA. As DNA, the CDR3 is TGTGCCAGCAGCTTCCCGACTAGCGGGGGGGGGACCCAGTACTTC. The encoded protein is CASSFPTSGGGTQYF.

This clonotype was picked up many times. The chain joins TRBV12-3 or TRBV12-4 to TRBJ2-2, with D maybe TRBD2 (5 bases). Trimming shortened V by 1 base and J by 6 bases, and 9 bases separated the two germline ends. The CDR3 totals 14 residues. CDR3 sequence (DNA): TGTGCCAGCAGTTTAGGATGGGGAGCCGGGGAGCTGTTTTTT. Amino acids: CASSLGWGAGELFF.

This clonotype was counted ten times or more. The CDR3 here is CASSEDRGRDEQYF. Written as DNA, the CDR3 is TGTGCCAGCAGTGAGGACAGGGGTAGGGACGAGCAGTACTTC. The chain joins TRBV28 to TRBJ2-7; 9 bases map to TRBD1. Germline V gene lookup returns CDR1 MDHEN and CDR2 SYDVKM. The trim removed 5 bases at V and 5 bases at J, leaving 7 bases unmatched. The CDR3 is 14 amino acids.

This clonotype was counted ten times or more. As DNA, the CDR3 is TGTGCCAGCAGTATCGACGGGACCTATCAGCCCCAGCATTTT. Residues: CASSIDGTYQPQHF. V and J are TRBV27 and TRBJ1-5; D possibly corresponds to TRBD1 (5 bases). V lost 5 bases, J lost 5 bases, and 13 bases lay in between. Germline lookup yields CDR1 MNHEY and CDR2 SMNVEV (reference sequence). The CDR3 runs to 14 residues.

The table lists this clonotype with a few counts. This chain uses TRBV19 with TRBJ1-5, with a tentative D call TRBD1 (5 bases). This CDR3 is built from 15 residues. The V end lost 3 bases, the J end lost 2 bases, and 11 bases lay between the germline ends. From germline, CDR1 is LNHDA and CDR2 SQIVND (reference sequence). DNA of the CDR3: TGTGCCAGTAGTATGGGGGGAAAGGGCAATCAGCCCCAGCATTTT. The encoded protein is CASSMGGKGNQPQHF.

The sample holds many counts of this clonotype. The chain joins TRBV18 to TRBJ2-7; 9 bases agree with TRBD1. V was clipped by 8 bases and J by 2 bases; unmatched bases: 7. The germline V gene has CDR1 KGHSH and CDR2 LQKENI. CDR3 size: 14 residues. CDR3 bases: TGTGCCAGCAGCCCCGGGACAGGGACCTACGAGCAGTACTTC. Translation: CASSPGTGTYEQYF. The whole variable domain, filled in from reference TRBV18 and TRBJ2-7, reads NAGVMQNPRHLVRRRGQEARLRCSPMKGHSHVYWYRQLPEEGLKFMVYLQKENIIDESGMPKERFSAEFPKEGPSILRIQQVVRGDSAAYFCASSPGTGTYEQYFGPGTRLTVT.

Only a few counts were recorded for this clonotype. This CDR3 is CASSEIAEGAGNTIYF. The CDR3 coding sequence is TGTGCCAGCAGTGAAATCGCGGAGGGGGCGGGAAACACCATATATTTT. This chain connects TRBV2 to TRBJ1-3; 7 nucleotides agree with TRBD1. CDR3 length equals 16 residues. The V gene's germline CDR1 is SNHLY and CDR2 FYNNEI. Unmatched junction bases numbered 8, after V lost 2 bases and J lost 4 bases. Combining the CDR3 with reference TRBV2 and TRBJ1-3 gives the whole variable domain EPEVTQTPSHQVTQMGQEVILRCVPISNHLYFYWYRQILGQKVEFLVSFYNNEISEKSEIFDDQFSVERPDGSNFTLKIRSTKLEDSAMYFCASSEIAEGAGNTIYFGEGSWLTVV.

The CDR3 loop is CASSLGFGGSGNTIYF. The CDR3 region has the DNA TGTGCCAGCAGTTTGGGATTCGGGGGCTCTGGAAACACCATATATTTT. This chain joins TRBV28 and TRBJ1-3; D is perhaps TRBD1 (5 bases). Germline CDR1 is MDHEN and CDR2 is SYDVKM. The V and J ends lost 3 bases and 0 bases respectively, with 12 bases between them. This CDR3 has 16 amino acids.

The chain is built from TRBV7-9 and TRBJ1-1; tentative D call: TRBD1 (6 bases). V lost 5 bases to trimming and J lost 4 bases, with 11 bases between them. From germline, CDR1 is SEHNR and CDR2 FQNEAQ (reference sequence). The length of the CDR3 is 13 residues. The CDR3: CASSTGRATEAFF. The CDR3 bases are TGTGCCAGCAGCACAGGGAGAGCCACTGAAGCTTTCTTT.

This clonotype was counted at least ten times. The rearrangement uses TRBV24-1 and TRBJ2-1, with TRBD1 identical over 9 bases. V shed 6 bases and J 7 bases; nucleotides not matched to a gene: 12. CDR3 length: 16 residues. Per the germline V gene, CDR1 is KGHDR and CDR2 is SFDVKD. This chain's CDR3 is CATSPGQGKIWNEQFF. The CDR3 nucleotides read TGTGCCACCAGTCCGGGACAGGGCAAGATTTGGAATGAGCAGTTCTTC.

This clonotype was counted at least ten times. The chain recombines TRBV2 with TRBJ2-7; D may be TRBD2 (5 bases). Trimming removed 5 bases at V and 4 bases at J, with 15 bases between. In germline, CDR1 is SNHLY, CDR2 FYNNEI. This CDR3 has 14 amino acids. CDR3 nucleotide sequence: TGTGCCAGCAGTCCAGACGGGATATTATACGAGCAGTACTTC. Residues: CASSPDGILYEQYF.

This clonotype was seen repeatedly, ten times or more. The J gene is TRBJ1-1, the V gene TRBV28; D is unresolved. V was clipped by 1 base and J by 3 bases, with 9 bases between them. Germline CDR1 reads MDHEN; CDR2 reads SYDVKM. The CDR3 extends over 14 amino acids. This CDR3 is CASSLSGEHTEAFF. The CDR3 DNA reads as TGTGCCAGCAGTTTATCGGGCGAACACACTGAAGCTTTCTTT.

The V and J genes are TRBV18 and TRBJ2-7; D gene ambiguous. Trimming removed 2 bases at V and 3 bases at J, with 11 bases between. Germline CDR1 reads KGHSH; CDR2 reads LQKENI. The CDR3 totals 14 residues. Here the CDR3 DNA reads TGTGCCAGCTCACCAACTGGGGTTGGCTACGAGCAGTACTTC. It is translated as CASSPTGVGYEQYF.

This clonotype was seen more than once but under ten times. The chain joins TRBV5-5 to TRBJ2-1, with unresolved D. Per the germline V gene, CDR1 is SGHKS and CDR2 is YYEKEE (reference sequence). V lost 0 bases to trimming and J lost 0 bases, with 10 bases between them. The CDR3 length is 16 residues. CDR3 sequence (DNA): TGTGCCAGCAGCTTGGACTCGACAAGCTCCTACAATGAGCAGTTCTTC. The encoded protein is CASSLDSTSSYNEQFF.

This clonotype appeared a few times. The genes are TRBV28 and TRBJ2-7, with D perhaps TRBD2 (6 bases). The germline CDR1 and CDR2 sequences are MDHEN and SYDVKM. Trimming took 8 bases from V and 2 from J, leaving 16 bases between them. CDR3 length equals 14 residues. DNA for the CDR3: TGTGCCAGCTCTGGGGAGGACACCCCCTACGAGCAGTACTTC. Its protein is CASSGEDTPYEQYF.

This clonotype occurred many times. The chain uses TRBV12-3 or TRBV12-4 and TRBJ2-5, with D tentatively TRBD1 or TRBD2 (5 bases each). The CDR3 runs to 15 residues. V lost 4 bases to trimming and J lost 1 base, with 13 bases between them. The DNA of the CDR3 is TGTGCCAGCAGTTATTATTCCGGGGCCCAAGAGACCCAGTACTTC. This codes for CASSYYSGAQETQYF.

CDR3 bases: TGCAATGCAGAGCGGGCTAGCGGACTCTCATTCTCCTACAATGAGCAGTTCTTC. Translation: CNAERASGLSFSYNEQFF. This chain links TRBV20-1 with TRBJ2-1, with TRBD2 identical over 7 bases. CDR1 and CDR2 from the germline V gene are DFQATT and SNEGSKA (reference sequence). The CDR3 spans 18 residues.

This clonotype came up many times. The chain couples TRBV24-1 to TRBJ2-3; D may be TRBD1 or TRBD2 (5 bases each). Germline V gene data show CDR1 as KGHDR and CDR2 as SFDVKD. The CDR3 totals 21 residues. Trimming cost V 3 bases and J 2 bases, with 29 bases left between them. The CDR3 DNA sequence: TGTGCCACCAGTGATGCCACCTCAGGGACCAGCCCGTTCATTCCCACAGATACGCAGTATTTT. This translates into CATSDATSGTSPFIPTDTQYF.